These 31 T cell receptor beta chains share one sample of origin, sequenced in a study of blood T cells in healthy people across ages. Together with a sample-barcoded 5' primer, a J-beta primer mix was included in a second PCR lasting roughly 6 to 12 cycles. TCRdb fed the 5' RACE reads into MiXCR, producing one record per CDR3 protein. Here the sample spans roughly 1,100,000 distinct CDR3 sequences, almost 25% being singletons. This same sample was also part of a study on T cells of mothers and their children.

The specimen sequenced was blood. These TCRs come from a girl aged 2-10 years in good health.

This clonotype came up a few times. The V and J genes are TRBV24-1 and TRBJ1-2, with a weak D call TRBD1 (6 bases). Trimming stripped 5 bases from V and 3 bases from J, with 9 bases between. This CDR3 is 13 amino acids long. Germline values: CDR1 KGHDR, CDR2 SFDVKD. The chain's CDR3 is CATSGNRDYGYTF. The CDR3 bases are TGTGCCACCAGTGGGAACAGGGACTATGGCTACACCTTC.

This chain links TRBV5-5 with TRBJ2-3; D not resolved. This CDR3 comprises 15 residues. Germline V gene sequence: CDR1 SGHKS, CDR2 YYEKEE (reference sequence). V was shortened by 1 base and J by 0 bases, with 9 bases between the two germline ends. CDR3 nucleotides: TGTGCCAGCAGCTTGCTTTTAAGGAGCACAGATACGCAGTATTTT. Translating gives CASSLLLRSTDTQYF.

This clonotype showed up just a few times. This chain connects TRBV7-6 to TRBJ2-7; 7 bases map to TRBD1. This CDR3 region has 17 residues. Trimming at V came to 3 bases and at J to 3 bases, leaving 14 bases not matched to a gene. Per germline, CDR1 SGHVS and CDR2 FNYEAQ. CDR3 nucleotide sequence: TGTGCCAGCAGCTTGGGGCACAGGGGAGTGGGGCTCTACGAGCAGTACTTC. It encodes CASSLGHRGVGLYEQYF.

This clonotype was seen only a few times. V is TRBV12-3 or TRBV12-4 and J is TRBJ2-4, with 9 bases aligning to TRBD2. This CDR3 has 16 amino acids. Trimming cost V 3 bases and J 0 bases; bases outside gene matches: 3. In nucleotides, the CDR3 is TGTGCCAGCAGTTTGCTAGCGGGGAGAGCCAAAAACATTCAGTACTTC. This sequence encodes CASSLLAGRAKNIQYF.

This clonotype was recorded a few times. The rearrangement links TRBV4-3 to TRBJ2-5, with no clear D. This CDR3 region has 15 residues. The germline V gene has CDR1 LGHNA and CDR2 YSLEER. Trimming removed 1 base at V and 1 base at J, with 10 bases between. CDR3 residues: CASSQARTFQETQYF. In nucleotides, the CDR3 is TGCGCCAGCAGCCAAGCGCGAACCTTCCAAGAGACCCAGTACTTC.

The V gene is TRBV11-2, the J gene TRBJ2-3; tentatively, D is TRBD1 or TRBD2 (5 bases each). The CDR3 runs 17 residues. V was clipped by 8 bases and J by 0 bases, with 21 bases between them. Germline CDR1 and CDR2: SGHAT and FQNNGV. CDR3 residues: CASFGADPTPSTDTQYF. CDR3 DNA: TGTGCCAGCTTCGGGGCGGATCCCACTCCTAGCACAGATACGCAGTATTTT.

The chain combines TRBV5-1 with TRBJ1-2, with D possibly TRBD1 on 5 matching bases. V gave up 0 bases and J gave up 0 bases, with 9 bases separating them. The CDR3 sequence is 15 residues long. Germline loops: CDR1 SGHRS, CDR2 YFSETQ. The CDR3 here is CASSLGGKANYGYTF. The CDR3 nucleotides read TGCGCCAGCAGCTTGGGGGGCAAGGCTAACTATGGCTACACCTTC.

This sequence joins TRBV10-2 and TRBJ2-4; possibly TRBD2 for D (6 bases). Germline CDR1 WSHSY, CDR2 SAAADI. Trimming cost V 3 bases and J 1 base, with 7 bases left between them. The CDR3 spans 14 residues. DNA of the CDR3: TGCGCCAGCAGTGAACGGGGGGCCAAAAACATTCAGTACTTC. Protein: CASSERGAKNIQYF.

This clonotype was seen at least ten times. V and J are TRBV5-6 and TRBJ2-5; 8 nucleotides match TRBD2. The CDR3 contains 14 residues. V was pared by 4 bases and J by 3 bases, with 5 bases of the junction left unmatched. Germline loops: CDR1 SGHDT, CDR2 YYEEEE. As DNA, the CDR3 is TGTGCCAGCAGCCCCCTTAGCGGGGAAGAGACCCAGTACTTC. Amino acids: CASSPLSGEETQYF.

The rearrangement joins TRBV15 to TRBJ2-1; D gene uncertain. Germline V gene data show CDR1 as LNHNV and CDR2 as YYDKDF (reference sequence). The CDR3 has 13 residues. V shed 0 bases and J shed 6 bases, with 6 bases lying between them. The CDR3 region is CATSREVGNEQFF. The CDR3, as DNA: TGTGCCACCAGCAGAGAGGTTGGCAATGAGCAGTTCTTC.

This clonotype was counted between two and nine times. J is TRBJ2-5 and V is TRBV29-1; D gene uncertain. The J call is uncertain, as TRBJ2-1 better fits the DNA end. CDR3 length equals 11 residues. Germline V gene lookup returns CDR1 SQVTM and CDR2 ANQGSEA. The CDR3 DNA is TGCAGCGTTTCAGTCTCGGGTGAGCAGTTCTTC. This codes for CSVSVSGEQFF.

This sequence joins TRBV20-1 and TRBJ2-1, with 11 nucleotides matching TRBD2. This CDR3 contains 14 residues. The germline gives CDR1 DFQATT, CDR2 SNEGSKA (reference sequence). V lost 6 bases and J lost 8; bases outside the gene matches: 9. The CDR3 is CSAEPASGRYEQFF. CDR3 coding DNA: TGCAGTGCGGAGCCGGCTAGCGGGAGGTATGAGCAGTTCTTC.

This chain connects TRBV7-9 to TRBJ2-5; D is undetermined. CDR3 size: 16 residues. V dropped 1 base and J dropped 3 bases, with 15 bases sitting between them. Germline-derived CDR1 and CDR2 are SEHNR and FQNEAQ (reference sequence). The CDR3 sequence: CASSLDLTAAKETQYF. For the CDR3, the DNA is TGTGCCAGCAGCTTAGATTTGACGGCAGCCAAAGAGACCCAGTACTTC.

The chain carries TRBV7-9 and TRBJ2-1; D ambiguous. The CDR3 loop spans 12 amino acids. Between the trimmed V and J ends, which lost 0 bases and 8 bases, there was a span of 5 bases. CDR1 is SEHNR and CDR2 is FQNEAQ in the germline V gene (reference sequence). CDR3 DNA: TGTGCCAGCAGCTTAGCTCTCGATGAGCAGTTCTTC. Protein sequence: CASSLALDEQFF.

This clonotype was detected only once. CDR3 residues: CASSIPGLAYEQFF. The CDR3 nucleotides are TGTGCCAGCAGCATACCGGGACTAGCGTATGAGCAGTTCTTC. J is TRBJ2-1 and V is TRBV5-4; 10 bases match TRBD2. The V gene end was trimmed by 4 bases and the J gene end by 8 bases; junction bases not matched to a gene: 6. The CDR3 spans 14 residues. The germline CDR1 and CDR2 sequences are SGHNT and YYREEE (reference sequence).

This clonotype turned up a few times. The chain joins TRBV29-1 to TRBJ1-6, with 7 nucleotides matching TRBD1. The V gene end was trimmed by 4 bases and the J gene end by 10 bases; junction bases not matched to a gene: 7. CDR1 SQVTM and CDR2 ANQGSEA come from the germline V gene. There are 13 residues in the CDR3. The CDR3 sequence: CSVGDREGSPLHF. CDR3 bases: TGCAGCGTTGGCGACAGGGAAGGGTCACCCCTCCACTTT.

This clonotype was seen at least ten times. The J gene is TRBJ1-2, the V gene TRBV28; no definite D call. Germline V gene data show CDR1 as MDHEN and CDR2 as SYDVKM. V was trimmed by 10 bases and J by 5 bases, leaving 11 bases between them. The CDR3 length is 11 residues. CDR3 sequence: CATLDGYGYTF. CDR3 nucleotides: TGTGCCACCCTTGACGGATATGGCTACACCTTC.

A few counts support this clonotype. The CDR3 DNA is TGTGCCAGCGGGACGGGAGAGACCCAGTACTTC. Protein sequence: CASGTGETQYF. V usage is TRBV7-3 and J usage is TRBJ2-5; D is tentatively TRBD1 or TRBD2 (5 bases each). The V end lost 8 bases, the J end lost 4 bases, and 8 bases lay between the germline ends. The CDR3 sequence is 11 residues long. Germline V gives CDR1 SGHTA, CDR2 FQGTGA.

Comment on this clonotype: It is likely a read error, because the conserved phenylalanine at the end of the CDR3 is missing. This sequence joins TRBV11-2 and TRBJ1-2, with D perhaps TRBD1 (5 bases). CDR3 size: 14 residues. Germline lookup yields CDR1 SGHAT and CDR2 FQNNGV. Trimming stripped 5 bases from V and 1 base from J, with 11 bases between. CDR3 protein: CASSADTVNYGYTS. CDR3 DNA sequence: TGTGCCAGCAGCGCGGACACAGTTAACTATGGCTACACCTCC.

The V gene is TRBV6-6, the J gene TRBJ1-1; D perhaps matches TRBD1 (6 bases). The CDR3 consists of 13 residues. CDR1 is MNHNY, CDR2 SVGAGI, per germline (reference sequence). Deletions cut 10 bases from V and 1 base from J, with 13 bases between. The DNA for the CDR3 is TGTGCCACCATCCCACAGGGGAACACTGAAGCTTTCTTT. Its protein is CATIPQGNTEAFF.

V usage is TRBV7-2 and J usage is TRBJ2-5; maybe TRBD2 (7 bases). V was cut by 1 base and J by 1 base, with 13 bases left in between. Looked up from germline, CDR1 is SGHTA and CDR2 is FQGNSA. The CDR3 is 16 residues long. The CDR3 spells CASSLGGGGGQETQYF. In DNA, the CDR3 is TGTGCCAGCAGCTTAGGGGGAGGGGGGGGCCAAGAGACCCAGTACTTC.

This chain joins TRBV10-3 and TRBJ1-2, with D possibly being TRBD1 (5 bases). The CDR3 spans 14 residues. The germline V gene has CDR1 ENHRY and CDR2 SYGVKD. V lost 5 bases and J 7 bases, leaving 17 bases between the germline ends. CDR3 DNA sequence: TGTGCCATCAGTCCCTGGACAATTCCTTTTGGCTACACCTTC. Its translation: CAISPWTIPFGYTF.

The table lists this clonotype with a few counts. The chain recombines TRBV29-1 with TRBJ1-2; perhaps TRBD1 as D (5 bases). The germline gives CDR1 SQVTM, CDR2 ANQGSEA. V dropped 5 bases and J dropped 6 bases, with 16 bases sitting between them. The CDR3 has 13 residues. CDR3 nucleotides: TGCAGCGTTCCCCCAAGTGGGGGTAATGGCTACACCTTC. It translates to CSVPPSGGNGYTF.

This clonotype was counted a few times. This chain connects TRBV7-9 to TRBJ2-2; maybe TRBD1 (6 bases). V was shortened by 9 bases and J by 2 bases, with 10 bases between the two germline ends. Germline CDR1 is SEHNR and CDR2 is FQNEAQ (reference sequence). There are 13 residues in the CDR3. The CDR3 spells CASPGHNTGELFF. The CDR3 nucleotides are TGTGCCAGTCCGGGACACAACACCGGGGAGCTGTTTTTT.

The chain joins TRBV12-3 or TRBV12-4 to TRBJ2-7; unclear D gene. Trimming stripped 0 bases from V and 3 bases from J, with 9 bases between. The CDR3 spans 14 residues. The CDR3 region is CASSLAPPGYEQYF. Written as DNA, the CDR3 is TGTGCCAGCAGTTTAGCTCCGCCGGGCTACGAGCAGTACTTC.

The table lists this clonotype with a few counts. The chain joins TRBV7-9 to TRBJ2-2; 11 bases line up with TRBD2. The length of the CDR3 is 14 residues. V dropped 6 bases and J dropped 7; count of bases not matched to a gene: 4. Germline V gene data show CDR1 as SEHNR and CDR2 as FQNEAQ (reference sequence). CDR3 in DNA: TGTGCCAGCAGACCCGGGACTAGCGGCGGGGAGCTGTTTTTT. Protein: CASRPGTSGGELFF. The variable domain in full, completed from reference TRBV7-9 and TRBJ2-2, reads DTGVSQNPRHKITKRGQNVTFRCDPISEHNRLYWYRQTLGQGPEFLTYFQNEAQLEKSRLLSDRFSAERPKGSFSTLEIQRTEQGDSAMYLCASRPGTSGGELFFGEGSRLTVL.

This clonotype was counted a few times. The chain employs TRBV7-2 and TRBJ2-7; D might be TRBD1 or TRBD2, each matching 5 bases. The CDR3 runs to 15 residues. V lost 5 bases, J lost 3 bases, and 17 bases lay in between. Germline V gene lookup returns CDR1 SGHTA and CDR2 FQGNSA. CDR3 coding DNA: TGTGCCAGCAGCAGAGGGGTGAGTGGCTTCTACGAGCAGTACTTC. Translation: CASSRGVSGFYEQYF.

The chain carries TRBV7-9 and TRBJ1-2, with 8 positions matching TRBD1. CDR1 and CDR2 (germline): SEHNR, FQNEAQ (reference sequence). The ends lost 5 bases at V and 6 bases at J; junction bases unmatched: 8. The CDR3 covers 14 residues. The CDR3 loop is CASSADAGGDGYTF. The CDR3, as DNA: TGTGCCAGCAGCGCCGACGCAGGGGGCGATGGCTACACCTTC.

CDR3 sequence reads: CASQETSSGGGYTF. In DNA, the CDR3 is TGTGCCAGCCAAGAAACGAGCTCAGGAGGAGGCTACACCTTC. The chain employs TRBV18 and TRBJ1-2; no definite D call. Germline CDR1 reads KGHSH; CDR2 reads LQKENI. This CDR3 spans 14 amino acids. The ends were cut back, 8 bases at V and 8 bases at J, with 21 bases in the middle.

The CDR3 is CASSQDPVTCEQYF. The CDR3, as DNA: TGCGCCAGCAGCCAAGACCCGGTTACCTGCGAGCAGTACTTC. The chain has TRBV4-1 and TRBJ2-7, with unresolved D. V shed 0 bases and J shed 6 bases, with 12 bases lying between them. The CDR3 covers 14 residues. Germline V gene lookup returns CDR1 MGHRA and CDR2 YSYEKL.

This clonotype was recorded a few times. The chain is built from TRBV6-6 and TRBJ2-5; D gene unclear. Germline CDR1 reads MNHNY; CDR2 reads SVGAGI (reference sequence). With 10 bases removed from V and 5 bases from J, the gap between germline ends came to 20 bases. The CDR3 loop spans 14 amino acids. This chain's CDR3 is CATFIGPVRETQYF. The CDR3 region has the DNA TGTGCCACCTTCATCGGCCCCGTCAGGGAGACCCAGTACTTC.